Below, 17 T cell receptor beta chains from the same sample are listed, as sequenced in a study of cytomegalovirus exposure and HLA in healthy donors. PCR amplification relied on 60 Vbeta primers (plus 13 Jbeta primers). Only in-frame clones appear in the TCRdb table, and some are missing; sequencing was by immunoSEQ multiplex PCR. Of over 150,000 clones in the sample, approximately 67% were seen once. The sample consisted of PBMCs. The receptors come from a woman younger than 35 in good health and CMV-seropositive.

The V gene is TRBV14, the J gene TRBJ1-1; TRBD1 might be the D (5 bases). Per germline, CDR1 SGHDN and CDR2 FVKESK. CDR3 length: 14 amino acids. The germline V and J ends were trimmed by 7 bases and 0 bases, with 12 bases remaining between them. The CDR3 DNA is TGTGCCAGCAACCCCTGGGGGGTGAACACTGAAGCTTTCTTT. This sequence encodes CASNPWGVNTEAFF.

This chain uses TRBV6-1 with TRBJ2-3, with no clear D. Germline V gives CDR1 MNHNS, CDR2 SASEGT. The length of the CDR3 is 14 residues. Trimming took off 7 bases at V and 3 bases at J, with 14 bases between the two ends. CDR3 in amino acids: CASNLAETTDTQYF. Here the CDR3 DNA reads TGTGCCAGCAATTTGGCAGAGACTACAGATACGCAGTATTTT.

This clone has more than one count but fewer than ten. V and J are TRBV19 and TRBJ1-5; the D gene is possibly TRBD1 (5 bases). From germline, CDR1 is LNHDA and CDR2 SQIVND (reference sequence). Trimming took off 9 bases at V and 5 bases at J, with 20 bases between the two ends. The CDR3 loop spans 15 amino acids. CDR3 region: CASRLRGFYDQPQHF. The CDR3 DNA reads TGTGCCAGCCGCCTTAGGGGATTCTATGATCAGCCCCAGCATTTT.

This clone has only a few counts. The chain uses TRBV19 and TRBJ2-1; possible D gene TRBD2, 6 bases. Germline assignment: CDR1 LNHDA and CDR2 SQIVND (reference sequence). The V end was cut by 11 bases, the J end by 0 bases, with 14 bases between. This CDR3 is built from 14 residues. CDR3 in amino acids: CASGRGSSYNEQFF. The CDR3 DNA sequence: TGTGCCTCCGGGAGAGGTAGCTCCTACAATGAGCAGTTCTTC. Combining the CDR3 with reference TRBV19 and TRBJ2-1 gives the whole variable domain DGGITQSPKYLFRKEGQNVTLSCEQNLNHDAMYWYRQDPGQGLRLIYYSQIVNDFQKGDIAEGYSVSREKKESFPLTVTSAQKNPTAFYLCASGRGSSYNEQFFGPGTRLTVL.

The chain employs TRBV5-4 and TRBJ2-7; tentative D call: TRBD2 (5 bases). This CDR3 is 16 amino acids long. Germline loops: CDR1 SGHNT, CDR2 YYREEE (reference sequence). The ends were cut back, 1 base at V and 4 bases at J, with 18 bases in the middle. The CDR3, as DNA: TGTGCCAGCAGCTTGTATGACTATCCGCTTAATTACGAGCAGTACTTC. Its translation is CASSLYDYPLNYEQYF.

The CDR3 protein is CASSPWDRGIEQFF. CDR3 bases: TGTGCCAGTAGCCCATGGGACAGAGGCATCGAGCAGTTCTTC. The gene calls are TRBV19 and TRBJ2-1; TRBD1 matches at 7 bases. This CDR3 region has 14 residues. With V trimmed by 6 bases and J by 10 bases, 12 bases remained unmatched. The V gene's germline CDR1 is LNHDA and CDR2 SQIVND (reference sequence).

The chain couples TRBV9 to TRBJ2-1; 10 bases match TRBD2. The CDR3 covers 15 residues. Germline assignment: CDR1 SGDLS and CDR2 YYNGEE. With V trimmed by 0 bases and J by 7 bases, 4 bases remained unmatched. CDR3 amino acids: CASSVGASGSNEQFF. The CDR3 nucleotides read TGTGCCAGCAGCGTAGGGGCTAGCGGGAGTAATGAGCAGTTCTTC. Full variable domain (missing parts from reference TRBV9 and TRBJ2-1): DSGVTQTPKHLITATGQRVTLRCSPRSGDLSVYWYQQSLDQGLQFLIQYYNGEERAKGNILERFSAQQFPDLHSELNLSSLELGDSALYFCASSVGASGSNEQFFGPGTRLTVL.

This clone came up a few times. This chain uses TRBV13 with TRBJ2-1; 11 bases align to TRBD2. The length of the CDR3 is 16 residues. J lost 7 bases, V lost 5 bases, and 10 bases had no gene match. Germline V gene data show CDR1 as PRHDT and CDR2 as FYEKMQ (reference sequence). The CDR3 DNA sequence: TGTGCCAGCAGCCAGCGACTAGCGGGAACCGGGAATGAGCAGTTCTTC. Translating it yields CASSQRLAGTGNEQFF.

The chain is built from TRBV29-1 and TRBJ2-7; D remains unclear. Germline assignment: CDR1 SQVTM and CDR2 ANQGSEA. CDR3 length equals 13 residues. Trimming took 5 bases from V and 4 from J, leaving 15 bases between them. In DNA form, the CDR3 reads TGCAGCGTTAGTAGTGGCACCAGGTACGAGCAGTACTTC. Its protein is CSVSSGTRYEQYF.

V is TRBV28 and J is TRBJ1-1; D unclear. In germline, CDR1 is MDHEN, CDR2 SYDVKM. The ends were cut back, 8 bases at V and 1 base at J, with 5 bases in the middle. This CDR3 has 11 amino acids. In DNA form, the CDR3 reads TGTGCCAGCGTTCAGAACACTGAAGCTTTCTTT. This sequence encodes CASVQNTEAFF.

Only one count was recorded for this clone. V usage is TRBV2 and J usage is TRBJ2-2; 8 bases line up with TRBD2. The germline CDR1 and CDR2 sequences are SNHLY and FYNNEI. With 8 bases clipped from V and 11 bases from J, the junction kept 10 bases outside the gene matches. The CDR3 sequence is 13 residues long. In DNA form, the CDR3 reads TGTGCCAGCGGGAGGCGGGGGGTGAGCGAGCTGTTTTTT. This gives the protein CASGRRGVSELFF. Using reference TRBV2 and TRBJ2-2 for the parts outside the CDR3, the full variable domain is EPEVTQTPSHQVTQMGQEVILRCVPISNHLYFYWYRQILGQKVEFLVSFYNNEISEKSEIFDDQFSVERPDGSNFTLKIRSTKLEDSAMYFCASGRRGVSELFFGEGSRLTVL.

This chain connects TRBV27 to TRBJ2-7, with 8 bases identical to TRBD1. This CDR3 has 17 residues. V lost 3 bases, J lost 6 bases, and 16 bases stayed unmatched. From germline, CDR1 is MNHEY and CDR2 SMNVEV (reference sequence). The CDR3 spells CASSFRGQGRDPTEQYF. CDR3 coding DNA: TGTGCCAGCAGTTTTCGCGGACAGGGAAGGGACCCCACCGAGCAGTACTTC.

This rearrangement joins TRBV27 to TRBJ2-7; tentative D call: TRBD2 (6 bases). Germline V lookup: CDR1 MNHEY, CDR2 SMNVEV (reference sequence). Trimming cost V 5 bases and J 0 bases, with 11 bases left between them. The CDR3 is 14 amino acids. CDR3 loop: CASSPAGTSYEQYF. The CDR3 coding sequence is TGTGCCAGCAGTCCCGCGGGGACCTCCTACGAGCAGTACTTC.

This clone has just one count. The gene calls are TRBV7-9 and TRBJ2-2; D is undetermined. V was shortened by 5 bases and J by 6 bases, with 10 bases between the two germline ends. Germline loops: CDR1 SEHNR, CDR2 FQNEAQ (reference sequence). This CDR3 region has 13 residues. The CDR3 spells CASSHRIAGELFF. The CDR3 nucleotides read TGTGCCAGCAGCCACCGTATAGCCGGGGAGCTGTTTTTT.

The J gene is TRBJ2-1, the V gene TRBV2; a weak D match, TRBD2 (5 bases). In germline, CDR1 is SNHLY, CDR2 FYNNEI. Deletions cut 4 bases from V and 3 bases from J, with 16 bases between. The CDR3 extends over 16 amino acids. DNA of the CDR3: TGTGCCAGCAGTGTTCCTAGCAGAGGCCTCTACAATGAGCAGTTCTTC. The encoded protein is CASSVPSRGLYNEQFF.

The chain couples TRBV2 to TRBJ2-5, with 10 bases lining up with TRBD1. The DNA end is a closer match to TRBJ2-7, so the J assignment may be wrong. Germline assignment: CDR1 SNHLY and CDR2 FYNNEI. The CDR3 sequence is 15 residues long. CDR3 amino acids: CASQAPGTGVNEQYF. The CDR3 bases are TGTGCCAGCCAGGCCCCCGGGACAGGGGTCAACGAGCAGTACTTC.

The chain couples TRBV4-1 to TRBJ1-1; D not resolved. The CDR3 runs 15 residues. Trimming took off 1 base at V and 0 bases at J, with 9 bases between the two ends. Per the germline V gene, CDR1 is MGHRA and CDR2 is YSYEKL. Here the CDR3 reads CASSQVHSMNTEAFF. CDR3 nucleotides: TGCGCCAGCAGCCAAGTTCACAGTATGAACACTGAAGCTTTCTTT.